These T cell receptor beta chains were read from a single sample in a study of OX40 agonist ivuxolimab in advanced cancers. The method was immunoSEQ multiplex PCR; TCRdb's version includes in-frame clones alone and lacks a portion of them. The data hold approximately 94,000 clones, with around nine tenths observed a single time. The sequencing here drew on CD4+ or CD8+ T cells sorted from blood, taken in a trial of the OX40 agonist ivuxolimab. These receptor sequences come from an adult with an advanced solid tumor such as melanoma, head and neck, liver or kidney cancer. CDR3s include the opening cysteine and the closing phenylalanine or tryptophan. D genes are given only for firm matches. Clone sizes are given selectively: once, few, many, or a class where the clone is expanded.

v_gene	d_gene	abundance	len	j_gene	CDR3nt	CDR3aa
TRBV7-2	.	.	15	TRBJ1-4	TGTGCCAGCAGCTTAGATAAGGGGGACGGCGAAAAACTGTTTTTT	CASSLDKGDGEKLFF
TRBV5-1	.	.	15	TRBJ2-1	TGCGCCAGCAGCACCGGGCTAGTGCCCTACAATGAGCAGTTCTTC	CASSTGLVPYNEQFF
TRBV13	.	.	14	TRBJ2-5	TGTGCCAGCAGCGGCAGCCTCTTCCAAGAGACCCAGTACTTC	CASSGSLFQETQYF
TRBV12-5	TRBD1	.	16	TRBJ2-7	TGTGCTAGTGGTTTAGGTGGAGACAGGGCCGCCTACGAGCAGTACTTC	CASGLGGDRAAYEQYF
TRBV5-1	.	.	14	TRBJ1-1	TGCGCCAGCAGCTTGGTCTCCGAGAACACTGAAGCTTTCTTT	CASSLVSENTEAFF
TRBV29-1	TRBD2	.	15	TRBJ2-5	TGCAGCGTGTGGGGAGGGCTTTTTTGGCAAGAGACCCAGTACTTC	CSVWGGLFWQETQYF
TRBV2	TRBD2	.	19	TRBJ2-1	TGTGCCAGCAGCTCTCTCTGGCGGCTAGCGGGACCGAGGGGCAATGAGCAGTTCTTC	CASSSLWRLAGPRGNEQFF
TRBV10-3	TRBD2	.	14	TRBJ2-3	TGTGCCATCAGTAAGCGGGAGGCGGCAGATACGCAGTATTTT	CAISKREAADTQYF
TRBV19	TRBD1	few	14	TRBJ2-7	TGTGCCAGTAGGGGACAGGGGGCGGGGCACGAGCAGTACTTC	CASRGQGAGHEQYF
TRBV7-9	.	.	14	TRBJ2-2	TGTGCCAGCAGCTTAGTCCCCCTTACCGGGGAGCTGTTTTTT	CASSLVPLTGELFF
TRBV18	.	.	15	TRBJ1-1	TGTGCCAGCTCACCATTGCAGGGATCCAACACTGAAGCTTTCTTT	CASSPLQGSNTEAFF
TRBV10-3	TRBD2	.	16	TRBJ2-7	TGTGCCATCAGTGAGATAGCGGGCGAGAGCTCCTACGAGCAGTACTTC	CAISEIAGESSYEQYF
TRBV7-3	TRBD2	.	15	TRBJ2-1	TGTGCCAGCAGCTTACAACTAGCGGGGGGCAATGAGCAGTTCTTC	CASSLQLAGGNEQFF
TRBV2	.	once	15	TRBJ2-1	TGTGCCAGCAGTAGGGAGGCCCCTGGAGTGGAGGAGCAGTTCTTC	CASSREAPGVEEQFF
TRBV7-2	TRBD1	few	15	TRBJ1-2	TGTGCCAGCAGCGCGGGACAGGGGTACGGCTATGGCTACACCTTC	CASSAGQGYGYGYTF
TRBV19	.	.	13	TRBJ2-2	TGTGCCAGTAGTCGACAGAACACCGGGGAGCTGTTTTTT	CASSRQNTGELFF
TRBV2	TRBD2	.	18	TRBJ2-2	TGTGCCAGCATGGAAGGACTAGCGGGAGCCCAGAACACCGGGGAGCTGTTTTTT	CASMEGLAGAQNTGELFF
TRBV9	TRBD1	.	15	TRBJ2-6	TGTGCCAGCAGCCGTACAGGGGATGGGGCCAACGTCCTGACTTTC	CASSRTGDGANVLTF
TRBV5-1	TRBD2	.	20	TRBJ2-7	TGCGCCAGCAGCTTGTTATCGACTAGCCGGCGCCTAAACCAAGTCTACGAGCAGTACTTC	CASSLLSTSRRLNQVYEQYF
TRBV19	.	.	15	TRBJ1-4	TGTGCCAGTAGTATTCCCGAGATACATAATGAAAAACTGTTTTTT	CASSIPEIHNEKLFF
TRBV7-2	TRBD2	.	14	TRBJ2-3	TGTGCCAGCAGCAGCGGGACTCTAAGTGATACGCAGTATTTT	CASSSGTLSDTQYF
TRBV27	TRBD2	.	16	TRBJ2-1	TGTGCCAGCAGTCTGCGGACTAGCGGGGTGTCGGGTGAGCAGTTCTTC	CASSLRTSGVSGEQFF
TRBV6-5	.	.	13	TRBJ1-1	TGTGCCAGCAGACGAGGGGCGAACACTGAAGCTTTCTTT	CASRRGANTEAFF
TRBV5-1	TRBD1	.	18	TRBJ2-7	TGCGCCAGCAGCTCGGGTCGACGTGGGGGACAGGGACGTTACGAGCAGTACTTC	CASSSGRRGGQGRYEQYF
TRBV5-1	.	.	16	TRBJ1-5	TGCGCCAGCAGCTTGGGGCCCACATATAGCAATCAGCCCCAGCATTTT	CASSLGPTYSNQPQHF
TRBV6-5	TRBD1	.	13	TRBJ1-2	TGTGCCAGCACCCCCGACAGGGACTATGGCTACACCTTC	CASTPDRDYGYTF
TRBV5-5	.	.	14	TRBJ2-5	TGTGCCAGCAGCGTAGCAGGGGGGCAAGAGACCCAGTACTTC	CASSVAGGQETQYF
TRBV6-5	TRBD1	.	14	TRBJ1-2	TGTGCCAGCAGCTTATGGACAGGCGTCTATGGCTACACCTTC	CASSLWTGVYGYTF
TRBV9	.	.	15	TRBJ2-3	TGTGCCAGCAGCGTACTTGCCAGCGGCACAGATACGCAGTATTTT	CASSVLASGTDTQYF
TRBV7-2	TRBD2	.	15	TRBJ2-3	TGTGCCAGCAGCCCTAGGGCGGGAGAAATAGGTACGCAGTATTTT	CASSPRAGEIGTQYF
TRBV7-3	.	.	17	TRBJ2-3	TGTGCCAGCAGCAAAGGGCTAGCGACGTATAGCACAGATACGCAGTATTTT	CASSKGLATYSTDTQYF
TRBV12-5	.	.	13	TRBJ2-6	TGTGCTAGTGCTGGGCCTGGGGCCAACGTCCTGACTTTC	CASAGPGANVLTF
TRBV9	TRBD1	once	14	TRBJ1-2	TGTGCCAGCAGCCCCCGGACAGGGCCCTATGGCTACACCTTC	CASSPRTGPYGYTF
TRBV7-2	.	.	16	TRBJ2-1	TGTGCCAGCAGCTTAGCCGGAGGAAGGTTGGACAATGAGCAGTTCTTC	CASSLAGGRLDNEQFF
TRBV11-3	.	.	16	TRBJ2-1	TGTGCCAGCAGCCCCCAAACAGCGGCAGGGGTGGATGAGCAGTTCTTC	CASSPQTAAGVDEQFF
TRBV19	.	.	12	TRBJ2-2	TGTGCCAGTAGTATAAACGGCGGGGAGCTGTTTTTT	CASSINGGELFF
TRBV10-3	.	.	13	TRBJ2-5	TGTGCCATCAGTGTTAGAATCCAAGAGACCCAGTACTTC	CAISVRIQETQYF
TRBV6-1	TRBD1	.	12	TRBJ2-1	TGTGCCAGCTTCGTCTTGGGACAGGGGCAGTTCTTC	CASFVLGQGQFF
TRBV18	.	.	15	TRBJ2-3	TGTGCCAGCTCACCCGACAGAAAGCGTACAGATACGCAGTATTTT	CASSPDRKRTDTQYF
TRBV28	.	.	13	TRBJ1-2	TGTGCCAGCAGGCCCTTCTCTAACTATGGCTACACCTTC	CASRPFSNYGYTF
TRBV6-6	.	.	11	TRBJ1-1	TGTGCCAGCATGGAAAACACTGAAGCTTTCTTT	CASMENTEAFF
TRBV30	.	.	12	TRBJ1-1	TGTGCCTCGGGTCCCAACCAGGGTGTTGCTTTCTTT	CASGPNQGVAFF
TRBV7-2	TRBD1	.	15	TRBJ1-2	TGTGCCAGCAGCTTAGACGCAGGGGGGAGCTATGGCTACACCTTC	CASSLDAGGSYGYTF
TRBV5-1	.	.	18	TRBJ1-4	TGCGCCAGCAGCTTGGAGCCGGGACACTTATTAACTAATGAAAAACTGTTTTTT	CASSLEPGHLLTNEKLFF
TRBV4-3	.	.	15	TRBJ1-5	TGCGCCAGCAGCGTATCACACAGGGTTAATCAGCCCCAGCATTTT	CASSVSHRVNQPQHF
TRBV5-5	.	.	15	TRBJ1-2	TGTGCCAGCAGCTTGGAAAGGGGCGCTAACTATGGCTACACCTTC	CASSLERGANYGYTF
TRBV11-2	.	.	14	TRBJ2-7	TGTGCCAGCAGCTTTAACAGGGTGACCTACGAGCAGTACTTC	CASSFNRVTYEQYF
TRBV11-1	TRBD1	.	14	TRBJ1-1	TGTGCCAGCAGCCGGGACAGTAAGAACACTGAAGCTTTCTTT	CASSRDSKNTEAFF
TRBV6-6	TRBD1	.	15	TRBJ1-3	TGTGCCACTGAGGGGGCGCTTTCGTCCGGAAACACCATATATTTT	CATEGALSSGNTIYF
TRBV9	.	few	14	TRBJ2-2	TGTGCCAGCAGCGTAGGAGGGGACACCGGGGAGCTGTTTTTT	CASSVGGDTGELFF
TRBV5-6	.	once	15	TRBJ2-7	TGTGCCAGCAGCTTGTGGTGGACTATGCACTACGAGCAGTACTTC	CASSLWWTMHYEQYF
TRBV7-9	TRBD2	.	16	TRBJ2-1	TGTGCCAGCAGCTTATACCGACTAGCGGTGGGGAGTGAGCAGTTCTTC	CASSLYRLAVGSEQFF
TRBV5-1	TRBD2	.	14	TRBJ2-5	TGCGCCAGCAGCTTGGGAGGGGAGGGGGAGACCCAGTACTTC	CASSLGGEGETQYF
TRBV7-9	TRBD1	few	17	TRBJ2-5	TGTGCCAGCAGCTTAGGAAGAACAACAGGGGGTCAAGAGACCCAGTACTTC	CASSLGRTTGGQETQYF
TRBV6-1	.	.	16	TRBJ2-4	TGTGCCAGCAGTGTGGAGACACCTATAGCCAAAAACATTCAGTACTTC	CASSVETPIAKNIQYF
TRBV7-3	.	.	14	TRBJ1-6	TGTGCCAGCAGCTTAAGGGGTTCTAATTCACCCCTCCACTTT	CASSLRGSNSPLHF
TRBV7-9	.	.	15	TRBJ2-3	TGTGCCAGCAGCTTGGTAGTGAGGTTTGCAGATACGCAGTATTTT	CASSLVVRFADTQYF